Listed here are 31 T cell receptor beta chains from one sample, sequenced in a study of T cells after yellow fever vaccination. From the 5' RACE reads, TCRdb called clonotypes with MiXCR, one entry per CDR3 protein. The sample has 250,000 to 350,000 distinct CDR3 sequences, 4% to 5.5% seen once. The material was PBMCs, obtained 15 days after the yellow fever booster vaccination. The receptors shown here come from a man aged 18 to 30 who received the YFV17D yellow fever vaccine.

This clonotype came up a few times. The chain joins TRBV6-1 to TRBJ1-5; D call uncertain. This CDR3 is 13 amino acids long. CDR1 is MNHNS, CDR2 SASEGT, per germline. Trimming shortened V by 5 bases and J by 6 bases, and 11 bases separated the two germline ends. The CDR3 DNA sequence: TGTGCCAGCAGTCAGGACCGACCTCAGCCCCAGCATTTT. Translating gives CASSQDRPQPQHF.

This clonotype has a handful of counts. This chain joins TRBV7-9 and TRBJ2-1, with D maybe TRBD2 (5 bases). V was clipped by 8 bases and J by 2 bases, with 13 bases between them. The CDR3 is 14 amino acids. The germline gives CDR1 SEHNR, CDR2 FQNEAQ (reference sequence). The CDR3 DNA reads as TGTGCCAGCCGAAACGGGGATCCCTACAATGAGCAGTTCTTC. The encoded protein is CASRNGDPYNEQFF.

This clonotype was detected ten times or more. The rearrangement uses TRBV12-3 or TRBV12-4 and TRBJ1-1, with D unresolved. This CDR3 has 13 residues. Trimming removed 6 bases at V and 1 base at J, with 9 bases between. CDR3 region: CASRSWENTEAFF. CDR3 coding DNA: TGTGCCAGCAGGTCCTGGGAGAACACTGAAGCTTTCTTT.

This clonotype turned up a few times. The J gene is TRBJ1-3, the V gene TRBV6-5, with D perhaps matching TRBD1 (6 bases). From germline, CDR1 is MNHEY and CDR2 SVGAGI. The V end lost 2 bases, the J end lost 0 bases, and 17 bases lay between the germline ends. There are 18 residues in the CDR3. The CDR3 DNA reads TGTGCCAGCAGTTACCCTAAGATCGACAGGACCTCTGGAAACACCATATATTTT. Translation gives CASSYPKIDRTSGNTIYF.

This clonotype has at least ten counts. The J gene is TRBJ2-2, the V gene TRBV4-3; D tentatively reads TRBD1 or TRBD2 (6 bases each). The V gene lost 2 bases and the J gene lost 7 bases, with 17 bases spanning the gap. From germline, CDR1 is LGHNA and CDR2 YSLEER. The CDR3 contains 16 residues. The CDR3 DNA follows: TGCGCCAGCAGCCAAACGGCCGGGGGCTTTGTCGGGGAGCTGTTTTTT. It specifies CASSQTAGGFVGELFF.

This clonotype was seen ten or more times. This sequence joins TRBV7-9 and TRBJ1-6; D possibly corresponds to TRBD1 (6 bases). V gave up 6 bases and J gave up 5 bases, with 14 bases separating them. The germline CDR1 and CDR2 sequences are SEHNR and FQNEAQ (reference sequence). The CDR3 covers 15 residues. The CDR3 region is CASSFGTQHNSPLHF. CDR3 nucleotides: TGTGCCAGCAGTTTCGGGACACAACATAATTCACCCCTCCACTTT.

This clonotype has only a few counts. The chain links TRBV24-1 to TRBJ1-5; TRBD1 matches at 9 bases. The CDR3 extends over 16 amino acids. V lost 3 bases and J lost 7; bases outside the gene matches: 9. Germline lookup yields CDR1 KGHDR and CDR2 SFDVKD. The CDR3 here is CATSDPGQGRRQPQHF. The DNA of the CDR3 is TGTGCCACCAGTGATCCCGGACAGGGGAGGAGGCAGCCCCAGCATTTT.

CDR3 residues: CASSLGSLAKNIQYF. The CDR3 bases are TGTGCCAGCAGCTTGGGCTCTTTAGCCAAAAACATTCAGTACTTC. The genes are TRBV7-9 and TRBJ2-4; D remains unclear. V shed 3 bases and J shed 0 bases, with 9 bases lying between them. Looked up from germline, CDR1 is SEHNR and CDR2 is FQNEAQ (reference sequence). The CDR3 is 15 residues long.

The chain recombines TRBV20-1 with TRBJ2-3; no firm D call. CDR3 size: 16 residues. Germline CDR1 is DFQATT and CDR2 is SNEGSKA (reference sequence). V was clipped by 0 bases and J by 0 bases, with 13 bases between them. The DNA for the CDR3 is TGCAGTGCTAGAGATCCCCGAACCGCTAGCACAGATACGCAGTATTTT. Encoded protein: CSARDPRTASTDTQYF.

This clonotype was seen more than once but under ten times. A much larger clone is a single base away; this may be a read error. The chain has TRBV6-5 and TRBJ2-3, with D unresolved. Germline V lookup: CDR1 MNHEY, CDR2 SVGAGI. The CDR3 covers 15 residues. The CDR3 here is CANSYSGQNRDTQYF. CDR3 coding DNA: TGTGCCAACAGTTACTCTGGGCAGAATAGAGATACGCAGTATTTT.

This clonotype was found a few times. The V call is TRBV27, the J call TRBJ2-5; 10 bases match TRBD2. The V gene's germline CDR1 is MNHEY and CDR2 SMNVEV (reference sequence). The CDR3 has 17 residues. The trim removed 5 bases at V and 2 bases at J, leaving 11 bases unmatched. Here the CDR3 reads CASSLHPSGGPQETQYF. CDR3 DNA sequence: TGTGCCAGCAGTCTCCACCCTAGCGGGGGCCCTCAAGAGACCCAGTACTTC.

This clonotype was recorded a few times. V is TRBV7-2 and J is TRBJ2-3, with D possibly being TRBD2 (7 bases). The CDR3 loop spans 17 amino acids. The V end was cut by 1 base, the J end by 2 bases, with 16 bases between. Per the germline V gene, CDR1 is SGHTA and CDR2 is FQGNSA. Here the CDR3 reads CASSLVGGPMNTDTQYF. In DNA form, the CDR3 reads TGTGCCAGCAGCTTAGTCGGGGGGCCCATGAACACAGATACGCAGTATTTT.

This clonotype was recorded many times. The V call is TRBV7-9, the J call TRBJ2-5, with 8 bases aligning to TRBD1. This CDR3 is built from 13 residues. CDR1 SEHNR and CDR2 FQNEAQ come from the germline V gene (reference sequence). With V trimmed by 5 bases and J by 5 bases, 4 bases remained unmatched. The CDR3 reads CASSLTGAETQYF. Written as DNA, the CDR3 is TGTGCCAGCAGCCTGACAGGGGCGGAGACCCAGTACTTC.

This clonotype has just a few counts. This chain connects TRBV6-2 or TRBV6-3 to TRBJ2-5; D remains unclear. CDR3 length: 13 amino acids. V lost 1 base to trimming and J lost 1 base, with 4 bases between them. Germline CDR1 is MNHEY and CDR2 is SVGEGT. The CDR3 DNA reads TGTGCCAGCAGTTACTTGGGCCAAGAGACCCAGTACTTC. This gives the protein CASSYLGQETQYF.

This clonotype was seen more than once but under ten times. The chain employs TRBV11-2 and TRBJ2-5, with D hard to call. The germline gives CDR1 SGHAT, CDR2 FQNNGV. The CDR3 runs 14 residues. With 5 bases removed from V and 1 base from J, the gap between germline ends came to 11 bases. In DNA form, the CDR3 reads TGTGCCAGCAGCAAACGCTGGGTCCAAGAGACCCAGTACTTC. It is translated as CASSKRWVQETQYF. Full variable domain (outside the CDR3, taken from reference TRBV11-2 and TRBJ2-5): EAGVAQSPRYKIIEKRQSVAFWCNPISGHATLYWYQQILGQGPKLLIQFQNNGVVDDSQLPKDRFSAERLKGVDSTLKIQPAKLEDSAVYLCASSKRWVQETQYFGPGTRLLVL.

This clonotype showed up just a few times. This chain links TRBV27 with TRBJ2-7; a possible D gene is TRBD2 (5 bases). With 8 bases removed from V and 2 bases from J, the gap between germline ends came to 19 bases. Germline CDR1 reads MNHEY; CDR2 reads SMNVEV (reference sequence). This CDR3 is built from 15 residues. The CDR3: CASRAFGNRAYEQYF. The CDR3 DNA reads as TGTGCCAGCCGCGCTTTCGGGAATAGGGCCTACGAGCAGTACTTC.

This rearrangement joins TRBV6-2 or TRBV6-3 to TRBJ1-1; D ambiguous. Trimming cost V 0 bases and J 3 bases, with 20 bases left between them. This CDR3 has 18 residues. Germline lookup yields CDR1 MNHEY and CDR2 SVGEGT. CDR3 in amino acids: CASSYSAVLPAEDTEAFF. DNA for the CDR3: TGTGCCAGCAGTTACTCGGCCGTTCTACCTGCGGAGGACACTGAAGCTTTCTTT.

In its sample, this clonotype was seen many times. Here the CDR3 reads CASSPGEGSTDTQYF. In DNA, the CDR3 is TGTGCCAGCTCACCGGGGGAGGGGAGCACAGATACGCAGTATTTT. The chain carries TRBV18 and TRBJ2-3; 7 bases are a match to TRBD2. The CDR3 has 15 amino acids. Trimming cost V 3 bases and J 0 bases; bases outside gene matches: 3. Germline CDR1 KGHSH, CDR2 LQKENI.

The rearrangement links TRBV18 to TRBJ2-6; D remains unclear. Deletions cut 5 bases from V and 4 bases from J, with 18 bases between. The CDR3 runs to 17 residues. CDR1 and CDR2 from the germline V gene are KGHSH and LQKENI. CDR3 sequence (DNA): TGTGCCAGCTCAAAAATTACTGGAACGAGAGGGGCCAACGTCCTGACTTTC. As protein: CASSKITGTRGANVLTF.

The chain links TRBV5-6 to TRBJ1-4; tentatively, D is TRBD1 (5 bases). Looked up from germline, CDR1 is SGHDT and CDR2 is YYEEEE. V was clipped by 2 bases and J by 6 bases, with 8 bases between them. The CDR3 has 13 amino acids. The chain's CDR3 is CASSFEQDEKLFF. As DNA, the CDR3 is TGTGCCAGCAGCTTTGAACAGGATGAAAAACTGTTTTTT.

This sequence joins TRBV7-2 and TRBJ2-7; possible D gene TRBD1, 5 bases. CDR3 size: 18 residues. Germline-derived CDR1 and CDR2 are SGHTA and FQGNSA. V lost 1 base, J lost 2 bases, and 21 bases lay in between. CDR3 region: CASSLDGGRVDRPYEQYF. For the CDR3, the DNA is TGTGCCAGCAGCTTAGACGGCGGTAGGGTCGACAGACCCTACGAGCAGTACTTC.

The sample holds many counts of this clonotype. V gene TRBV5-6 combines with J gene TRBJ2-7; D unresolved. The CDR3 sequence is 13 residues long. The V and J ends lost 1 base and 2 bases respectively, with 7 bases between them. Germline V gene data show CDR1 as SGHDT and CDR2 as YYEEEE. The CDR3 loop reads CASSLWGTYEQYF. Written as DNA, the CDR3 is TGTGCCAGCAGCTTGTGGGGAACCTACGAGCAGTACTTC.

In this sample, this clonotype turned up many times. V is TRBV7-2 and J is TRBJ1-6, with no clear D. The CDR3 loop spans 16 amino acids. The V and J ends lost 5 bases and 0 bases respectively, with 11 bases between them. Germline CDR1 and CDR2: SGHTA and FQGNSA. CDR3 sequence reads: CASSRESSSYNSPLHF. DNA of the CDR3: TGTGCCAGCAGCCGCGAATCGAGCTCCTATAATTCACCCCTCCACTTT.

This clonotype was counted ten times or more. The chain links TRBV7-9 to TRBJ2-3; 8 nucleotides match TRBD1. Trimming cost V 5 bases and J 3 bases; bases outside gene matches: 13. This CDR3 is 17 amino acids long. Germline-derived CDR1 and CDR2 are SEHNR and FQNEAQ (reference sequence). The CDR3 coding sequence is TGTGCCAGCAGCCCCGCGCTACAGGGGGTGGATACAGATACGCAGTATTTT. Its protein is CASSPALQGVDTDTQYF.

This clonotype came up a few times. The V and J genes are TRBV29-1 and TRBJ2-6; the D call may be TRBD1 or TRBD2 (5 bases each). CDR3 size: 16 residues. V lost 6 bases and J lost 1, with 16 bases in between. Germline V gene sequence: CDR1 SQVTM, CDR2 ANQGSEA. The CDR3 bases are TGCAGCGTCCGGGACCTATTACCTTCTGGGGCCAACGTCCTGACTTTC. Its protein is CSVRDLLPSGANVLTF.

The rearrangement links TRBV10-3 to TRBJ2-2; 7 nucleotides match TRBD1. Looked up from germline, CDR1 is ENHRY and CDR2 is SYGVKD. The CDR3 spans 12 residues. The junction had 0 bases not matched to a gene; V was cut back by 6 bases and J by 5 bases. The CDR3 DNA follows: TGTGCCATCAGGGGACAGACCGGGGAGCTGTTTTTT. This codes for CAIRGQTGELFF.

The CDR3: CASSRPDRKSLYEQYV. The CDR3 DNA reads TGTGCCAGCAGCCGACCCGACAGGAAGTCCCTCTACGAGCAGTACGTC. The rearrangement links TRBV5-6 to TRBJ2-7, with D possibly being TRBD1 (6 bases). The germline V gene encodes CDR1 SGHDT and CDR2 YYEEEE. V lost 4 bases and J lost 3, with 20 bases in between. The CDR3 loop spans 16 amino acids.

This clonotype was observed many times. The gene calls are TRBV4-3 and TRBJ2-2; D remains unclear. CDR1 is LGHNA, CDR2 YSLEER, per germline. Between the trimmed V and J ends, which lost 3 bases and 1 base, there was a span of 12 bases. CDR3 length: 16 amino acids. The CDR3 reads CASSQRIGLNTGELFF. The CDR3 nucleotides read TGCGCCAGCAGCCAGAGAATCGGCCTGAACACCGGGGAGCTGTTTTTT.

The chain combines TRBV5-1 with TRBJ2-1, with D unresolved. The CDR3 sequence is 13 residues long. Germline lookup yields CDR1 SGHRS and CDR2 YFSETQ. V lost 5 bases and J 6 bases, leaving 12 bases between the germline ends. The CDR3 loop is CASSIHERNEQFF. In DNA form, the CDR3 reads TGCGCCAGCAGTATACACGAACGCAATGAGCAGTTCTTC.

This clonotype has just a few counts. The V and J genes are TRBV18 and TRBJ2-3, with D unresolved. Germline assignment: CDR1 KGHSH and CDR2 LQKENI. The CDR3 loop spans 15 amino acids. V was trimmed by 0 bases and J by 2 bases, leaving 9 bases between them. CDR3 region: CASSPPRWYTDTQYF. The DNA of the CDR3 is TGTGCCAGCTCACCACCGAGATGGTACACAGATACGCAGTATTTT.

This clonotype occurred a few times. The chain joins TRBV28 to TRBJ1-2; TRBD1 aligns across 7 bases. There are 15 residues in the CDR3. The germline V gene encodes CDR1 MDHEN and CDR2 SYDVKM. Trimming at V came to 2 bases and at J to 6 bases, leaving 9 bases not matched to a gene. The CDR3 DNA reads TGTGCCAGCAGTTTAGCCGGACAGGTAACGGATGGCTACACCTTC. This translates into CASSLAGQVTDGYTF.